These 10 T cell receptor beta chains were all obtained from the same sample, sequenced in a study of blood T cells in healthy people across ages. For the second PCR, which ran for about 6 to 11 cycles, a sample-barcoded 5' primer and a J-beta primer mix were used. TCRdb analysed the 5' RACE reads with MiXCR anew, one entry per CDR3 protein. Among around 1,100,000 distinct CDR3 sequences listed, around two fifths were seen once. Sequencing was performed on blood. All receptors derive from a man aged 18 to 30 in good health.

Worth noting for this clonotype: This may arise from a read error, as a much more abundant clone is one base away. The V and J genes are TRBV12-3 or TRBV12-4 and TRBJ2-3; 9 bases match TRBD2. The CDR3 runs to 15 residues. The CDR3, as DNA: TGTGCCAGCAGCTCTAGCGGGGCCAGCACAGATACGAAGTATTTT. This translates into CASSSSGASTDTKYF.

This clonotype has just a few counts. This sequence joins TRBV2 and TRBJ1-1; D is perhaps TRBD1 (6 bases). Germline V gene sequence: CDR1 SNHLY, CDR2 FYNNEI. This CDR3 contains 15 residues. The germline V and J ends were trimmed by 6 bases and 1 base, with 15 bases remaining between them. The CDR3 coding sequence is TGTGCCAGCAGAGTGAGGGGGTTAGGGAACACTGAAGCTTTCTTT. Protein sequence: CASRVRGLGNTEAFF.

In its sample, this clonotype was seen a few times. The V call is TRBV7-2, the J call TRBJ1-6; D is unresolved. Trimming removed 5 bases at V and 2 bases at J, with 10 bases between. The CDR3 is 15 amino acids. Germline CDR1 SGHTA, CDR2 FQGNSA. CDR3 region: CASSPQTAYNSPLHF. The CDR3 region has the DNA TGTGCCAGCAGCCCCCAGACGGCCTATAATTCACCCCTCCACTTT.

This clonotype has more than one count but fewer than ten. J is TRBJ2-1 and V is TRBV29-1, with D perhaps matching TRBD2 (7 bases). The germline V gene encodes CDR1 SQVTM and CDR2 ANQGSEA. V gave up 7 bases and J gave up 8 bases, with 15 bases separating them. CDR3 length: 12 amino acids. The CDR3 spells CSAPSGGDEQFF. Written as DNA, the CDR3 is TGCAGCGCCCCGTCGGGGGGCGATGAGCAGTTCTTC.

This clonotype was counted a few times. The J gene is TRBJ1-2, the V gene TRBV2; no definite D call. The V end lost 6 bases, the J end lost 10 bases, and 18 bases lay between the germline ends. Germline lookup yields CDR1 SNHLY and CDR2 FYNNEI. This CDR3 region has 13 residues. The CDR3 loop reads CASSPSSTSDYTF. DNA for the CDR3: TGTGCCAGCAGCCCCTCATCGACGTCGGACTACACCTTC.

The chain employs TRBV7-3 and TRBJ2-5; D not certain. V gave up 4 bases and J gave up 4 bases, with 22 bases separating them. This CDR3 has 17 amino acids. CDR1 SGHTA and CDR2 FQGTGA come from the germline V gene. CDR3 nucleotide sequence: TGTGCCAGCAGCTCCCGCTCAGTGACCCCAGGAAGAGAGACCCAGTACTTC. Amino acid sequence: CASSSRSVTPGRETQYF.

This chain joins TRBV6-1 and TRBJ2-2; D remains ambiguous. V lost 7 bases and J lost 0, with 9 bases in between. Germline lookup yields CDR1 MNHNS and CDR2 SASEGT. The CDR3 has 14 amino acids. The CDR3 sequence: CASTVSANTGELFF. DNA for the CDR3: TGTGCCAGCACGGTTTCTGCGAACACCGGGGAGCTGTTTTTT.

In regard to this clonotype: A read error may explain this, as a much larger clone is one base away. The chain joins TRBV9 to TRBJ2-5; D might be TRBD2 (5 bases). The end of the DNA is better explained by TRBJ2-1, so the J call may be wrong. Germline lookup yields CDR1 SGDLS and CDR2 YYNGEE. The CDR3 has 16 amino acids. CDR3 sequence: CASSVGTRTYQETQFF. Written as DNA, the CDR3 is TGTGCCAGCAGCGTAGGCACTAGAACGTACCAAGAGACCCAGTTCTTC.

V usage is TRBV6-2 or TRBV6-3 and J usage is TRBJ2-4; D ambiguous. Judging by the DNA end, TRBJ2-7 fits better; the J call may be wrong. Per the germline V gene, CDR1 is MNHEY and CDR2 is SVGEGT. The CDR3 spans 17 residues. CDR3 sequence (DNA): TGTGCCAGCAGTTATCCCCTAACAAAGACATTCCTCTACGAGCAGTACTTC. Residues: CASSYPLTKTFLYEQYF.

The J gene is TRBJ1-1, the V gene TRBV7-2; D not certain. V lost 2 bases, J lost 6 bases, and 13 bases lay in between. From germline, CDR1 is SGHTA and CDR2 FQGNSA. The CDR3 loop spans 14 amino acids. The CDR3 is CASSLSSIRAEAFF. The CDR3 bases are TGTGCCAGCAGCTTAAGCTCGATTCGGGCTGAAGCTTTCTTT.